This TCR beta chain was identified in a study of shared clonotypes between healthy human individuals. Germline CDR1 is SGDLS and CDR2 is YYNGEE. The V and J ends lost 0 bases and 6 bases, in that order; junction bases with no gene match: 10. CDR3 length: 16 residues. CD45RO-negative CD8 cells positively selected for CCR7 made up the naive population, which excluded terminally differentiated effector memory CD45RA+ cells. Clones were sequenced by immunoSEQ multiplex PCR, and TCRdb holds only the in-frame ones, with some missing. The repertoire holds just over 2,000,000 clones, approximately 94% seen once, with 1% to 1.3% in the top ten.

The sequenced sample was naive CD8+ T cells sorted from blood. This chain uses TRBV9 with TRBJ1-2; 8 bases align to TRBD1. This TCR came from a man between 18 and 29 years old in good health. CDR3 loop: CASSVVSGWTGNGYTF. Here the CDR3 DNA reads TGTGCCAGCAGCGTAGTAAGTGGTTGGACAGGGAATGGCTACACCTTC.